These T cell receptor beta chains were read from a single sample in a study of T cell responses to AZD1222 COVID-19 vaccine. The assay was immunoSEQ multiplex PCR, and TCRdb's table has in-frame clones only and misses some. The sample lists approximately 100,000 clones; more than 70% were seen once. Sequenced material: peripheral blood, taken 28 days after the second AZD1222 dose. These receptors came from an adult who received the AZD1222 COVID-19 vaccine. The CDR3 runs from the conserved cysteine through the conserved F or W. A D gene is named only where the DNA matches it firmly. Size is stated for part of the rows, as once, few or many counts, or as a class when the clone is expanded.

TRBV5-1	TRBJ2-1	TRBD2	-	CASSLGGGEVLNEQFF	TGCGCCAGCAGCCTCGGGGGAGGGGAAGTTTTGAATGAGCAGTTCTTC
TRBV14	TRBJ2-7	-	-	CASSLGTAAPREQYF	TGTGCCAGCAGCCTCGGGACCGCAGCTCCTCGGGAGCAGTACTTC
TRBV3-1/TRBV3-2	TRBJ1-6	-	-	CASSRGPWGYNSPLHF	TGTGCCAGCAGCCGCGGGCCCTGGGGCTATAATTCACCCCTCCACTTT
TRBV7-7	TRBJ2-1	-	-	CASSLEGDGNEQFF	TGTGCTAGCAGCTTAGAAGGGGACGGCAATGAGCAGTTCTTC
TRBV11-2	TRBJ1-6	TRBD1	once	CASSSNKGANSPLHF	TGTGCCAGCAGCTCGAACAAGGGGGCCAATTCACCCCTCCACTTT
TRBV24-1	TRBJ2-3	-	-	CATSDPRLLTDTQYF	TGTGCCACCAGTGACCCGCGACTTCTCACAGATACGCAGTATTTT
TRBV30	TRBJ1-1	-	-	CAWIAGLGNTEAFF	TGTGCCTGGATCGCGGGGCTGGGGAACACTGAAGCTTTCTTT
TRBV27	TRBJ2-2	-	few	CASSLWDTGELFF	TGTGCCAGCAGTTTATGGGACACCGGGGAGCTGTTTTTT
TRBV28	TRBJ2-6	-	-	CASSPRSSGANVLTF	TGTGCCAGCAGCCCACGGAGCTCTGGGGCCAACGTCCTGACTTTC
TRBV6-5	TRBJ1-5	-	-	CASSYSGPTAGQPQHF	TGTGCCAGCAGTTACTCGGGCCCTACAGCCGGGCAGCCCCAGCATTTT
TRBV24-1	TRBJ2-4	TRBD1	-	CATSDRTGSDIQYF	TGTGCCACCAGTGACCGGACAGGGTCGGACATTCAGTACTTC
TRBV13	TRBJ2-3	TRBD2	-	CASSLVGLARTSTDTQYF	TGTGCCAGCAGCTTAGTTGGACTAGCGAGAACCAGCACAGATACGCAGTATTTT
TRBV19	TRBJ1-1	-	-	CASRGSRTPNTEAFF	TGTGCCAGTAGGGGGTCACGAACTCCGAACACTGAAGCTTTCTTT
TRBV27	TRBJ1-2	-	-	CASSLNPLAGDLYGYTF	TGTGCCAGCAGTTTAAACCCCTTGGCAGGAGACCTCTATGGCTACACCTTC
TRBV10-3	TRBJ2-3	TRBD2	-	CAISERTSGRAGDTQYF	TGTGCCATCAGTGAACGGACTAGCGGGAGGGCCGGGGATACGCAGTATTTT
TRBV2	TRBJ1-1	TRBD1	-	CASSYRTGDTEAFF	TGTGCCAGCAGTTACCGGACAGGGGACACTGAAGCTTTCTTT
TRBV7-7	TRBJ2-7	-	few	CASSLRARCSYEQYF	TGTGCTAGCAGCTTAAGGGCTAGATGTTCCTACGAGCAGTACTTC
TRBV19	TRBJ2-1	-	once	CASSRLALNNEQFF	TGTGCCAGTAGTAGGCTAGCTTTAAACAATGAGCAGTTCTTC
TRBV5-1	TRBJ2-7	TRBD2	-	CASSFGTSGGNAYEQYF	TGCGCCAGCAGCTTCGGGACTAGCGGGGGGAACGCCTACGAGCAGTACTTC
TRBV7-2	TRBJ1-1	-	-	CASSPGSLTAFF	TGTGCCAGCAGCCCCGGGAGTCTTACAGCTTTCTTT
TRBV4-2	TRBJ1-1	-	-	CASSPGVLMNTEAFF	TGTGCCAGCAGCCCAGGAGTTCTCATGAACACTGAAGCTTTCTTT
TRBV5-5	TRBJ2-7	TRBD2	-	CASSWGSGTMGYEQYF	TGTGCCAGCAGCTGGGGATCCGGGACTATGGGCTACGAGCAGTACTTC